This T cell receptor (beta chain) was sequenced during a study of blood T cell repertoires in COVID-19 (dated by TCRdb to 2019 to 2021). Study-level background: Samples covering the acute and convalescent phases of COVID-19 were provided by collaborators in the United States, Italy and Spain. HLA class I and class II types, where available, came from metadata supplied by the sample provider rather than from assay-based typing. The repertoires were made available in a free public database intended to serve as a resource for research on the immune response to SARS-CoV-2. The prospective study material was composed of cDNA or gDNA derived from T cells, B-cell-depleted T cells, or PBMCs. The samples were drawn from the first 160 participants of the ongoing ImmuneRACE study and from 1,254 subjects provided by 6 global collaborators. Subjects who had been exposed to COVID-19, were actively infected with it, or had recovered from it provided the deeply sampled blood TCRbeta repertoires that made up the dataset. A de-identified subject ID, COVID-19 status, age in years and sex were almost always included in the sample metadata. The paper's findings and limits, for the study overall: The amount of clinical and demographic metadata varied by source and participant and was provided uncurated.

The immunoSEQ Assay, a bias-controlled multiplex PCR, was used to amplify TCRbeta CDR3 regions from genomic DNA. In the source study's methods: The number of nucleated cells in each sample was estimated by amplification of reference gene primers within the assay. To quantify the absolute abundance of each unique TCRbeta CDR3 rearrangement, sequence reads were collapsed and filtered. For each sample, productive Simpson clonality was calculated as the square root of Simpson's diversity index over productive rearrangements. In TCRdb, the immuneACCESS table is reduced to in-frame sequences with V and J assigned. These tables do not hold every clone; where another copy was compared, an unresolved V gene accounts for under half, and the others remain unexplained. That table gives V, J and clone size, and the DNA gave D and trimming. This sample holds fewer than 300,000 clones; 75% to 95% were observed only once. 0.95% to 1.3% of the sample comes from the top ten.

Participants in the prospective study were aged 18 to 89 years, lived in 20 to 25 United States geographic areas, and enrolled through a virtual design. To assign participants to cohorts, the prospective study relied on clinical history that participants themselves reported in a screening survey and a study questionnaire. ImmuneRACE Cohort 3 recovered participants were defined by two consecutive negative NP/OP PCR tests, healthcare professional clearance, or symptom resolution. Each participant in the prospective study had whole blood, serum and a nasopharyngeal or oropharyngeal swab collected by mobile phlebotomists. Additional blood draws and questionnaires over an approximately two-month period could optionally be provided by prospective study participants. Prospective study blood samples were shipped either frozen or at room temperature before DNA extraction. The CDR3, cysteine through phenylalanine, is 14 amino acids long. Solely the CDR3 DNA is kept, with 42 bases framed from the first base. CDR1 and CDR2, per the germline V gene (reference sequence), are SEHNR and FQNEAQ. Trimming removed 1 base from V and 4 bases from J, leaving 8 bases between the germline ends.

A note on this clone: Its antigen is currently not known. The input lacks base qualities; no much larger clone sits a single base away.

The sequenced sample consisted of PBMCs or T cells enriched from blood (not recorded which). This clonotype was obtained from a woman in her thirties who had recovered from COVID-19. The chain is assembled from TRBV7-9 and TRBJ2-1; the D gene lacks a confident call. The CDR3 protein: CASSLVVAYNEQFF. The DNA reads TGTGCCAGCAGCTTAGTGGTAGCTTACAATGAGCAGTTCTTC. Joined to the reference TRBV7-9 and TRBJ2-1 proteins, this CDR3 gives the full variable domain: DTGVSQNPRHKITKRGQNVTFRCDPISEHNRLYWYRQTLGQGPEFLTYFQNEAQLEKSRLLSDRFSAERPKGSFSTLEIQRTEQGDSAMYLCASSLVVAYNEQFFGPGTRLTVL.